This T cell receptor beta chain was identified in a study of metastatic and nonmetastatic thyroid tumors. Study details: Repertoire comparisons spanned blood and tumor or nodule tissue from malignant and benign thyroid patients.

Original processing notes: The authors used CDR3 differences across clinicopathological groups to build a distant-metastasis classifier for papillary thyroid cancer. TCRdb ran MiXCR on the PCR reads. The V and J calls follow TCRdb's processing rather than the paper's. The data show more than 20,000 clones, 10% to 15% seen once. Study observations and caveats: In both blood and tumor samples, TCR beta diversity was reported significantly higher for malignant than benign nodules.

Patients underwent thyroid surgery, and none had received any treatment before it. The CDR3 length is 13 residues. CDR1 is DFQATT, CDR2 SNEGSKA, per germline (reference sequence). Comments on this clone: What it binds is unknown. Its ends do not fully match the called genes, so a read error is possible.

The sequence came from a female donor with papillary thyroid cancer or a benign thyroid nodule (not recorded which). Some clones in this sample may be carry-over from other donors' samples. The material sequenced was blood. V usage is TRBV20-1 and J usage is TRBJ2-5; 9 positions match TRBD2. CDR3 coding DNA: TGCAGTGCTAGTGGGACTAGCAGAGAGACCCCGTACTTC. Its translation is CSASGTSRETPYF.